This T cell receptor beta chain was obtained from a study of tumor and adjacent non-tumor tissue in lung cancer (dated by TCRdb to the late 2010s). About the study as a whole: Patients with adenocarcinoma (approximately 13), squamous cell carcinoma (2) and small cell lung cancer (1) were included in the cohort. Among the approximately 15 patients, ages ranged from roughly 30 to 85 years, about 10 were men and 5 were women, and disease was TNM stage I to III. Sequencing generated a total of 125,075,908 productive TCRbeta reads, averaging roughly 4.3 million reads per sample. Bulk TCRbeta repertoires were compared between lung tumor tissue and matched distant non-tumor lung tissue obtained from about 16 lung cancer patients. For each patient, one tumor sample and one normal lung sample were taken, giving approximately 33 paired specimens that underwent TCRbeta CDR3 sequencing.

RNA was extracted from bulk unsorted tissue and checked for quality with a NanoDrop ND-1000 and an Agilent 2100. For the normal lung samples, distant non-tumor tissue was collected more than 3 cm away from the tumor edge. Donors were newly diagnosed lung cancer patients admitted for thoracic surgery in China between August and November 2014, without prior chemotherapy. The study excluded patients who had received radiotherapy or chemotherapy before or who had another cancer at the same time. Surgical tissue pieces of about 1-2.3 cm3 were preserved in RNAlater solution and stored at -80 °C until use. To prepare the library, multiplex PCR was applied. TCRdb names Illumina HiSeq 2500 as the instrument used. TCRbeta libraries were built by three rounds of nested PCR using primers (Table S4), following protocols modified from ARM-PCR. Before sequencing, PCR products of 200-500 bp were cut from the gel and purified using the QIAquick gel extraction kit. In the original analysis: Trimmomatic was used to clean the reads, FLASH merged the cleaned reads into complete CDR3 sequences, and MiTCR assigned the sequences to V(D)J germline segments. VDJtools was used to compute clonal diversity as the inverse Simpson's index. In-frame sequences lacking a premature stop codon were counted as productive reads. TCRdb handled the public reads itself, with Q25 trimming in fastp and clone calling in MiXCR, and kept productive beta chains. Duplicate CDR3 protein sequences are folded into a single record with the most common DNA and genes. The authors' filters were not applied to this entry. Recorded for this sample are 70,000 to 90,000 distinct CDR3 sequences; 65% to 85% of them occurred a single time. Less than 60% of the sample lies in the top ten.

Details on this clonotype: Its antigen target is currently unknown. No base-level quality is on record; no much larger clone is a single base apart.

General findings and caveats noted by the study authors: Younger patients had significantly higher TCR diversity, and higher tumor TCR diversity was associated with shorter overall and disease-free survival. The top 100 clones made up a significantly larger cumulative share of the repertoire in normal lung than in tumor tissue. Peripheral blood was not sequenced, so blood TCRbeta repertoires were not examined in the lung cancer patients of the study. The cohort had only approximately 15 patients, and the authors noted that larger samples and more detailed clinical data are needed. The sequencing platform is not named in the methods, and unique molecular identifiers are not mentioned. Tumor tissue showed significantly higher TCR diversity (inverse Simpson) than normal lung tissue, at about 410 vs 180 (P = 0.0075, Mann-Whitney U test).

Source material: distant non-tumor lung tissue. The clonotype was recovered from a man aged 55 to 70 with non-small cell lung cancer.

The CDR3 region: CASSSVFETGGFSYNEQFF. The DNA sequence is TGTGCCAGCAGTTCCGTTTTTGAAACAGGGGGCTTTTCCTACAATGAGCAGTTCTTC. The sequence links TRBV28 to TRBJ2-1; 9 nucleotides in the junction match TRBD1. The CDR3 starts with the cysteine, ends with the phenylalanine, and has 19 residues. The CDR3 DNA has 57 bases and is translated from base 1. The germline V gene yields MDHEN for CDR1 and SYDVKM for CDR2. Ends trimmed: V by 4 bases, J by 1 base; bases unmatched to a gene: 14.